These 5 T cell receptor beta chains came from one sample sequenced in a study of blood T cells in healthy people across ages. Combining a sample-barcoded 5' primer with a J-beta primer mix, a second PCR ran for about 6 to 11 cycles. Each CDR3 protein is one row after TCRdb ran MiXCR on the 5' RACE reads. The table includes about 290,000 distinct CDR3 sequences, 25% to 30% detected once. The sequencing input was blood. Receptor source: a woman in her sixties or seventies in good health.

The rearrangement links TRBV28 to TRBJ2-7; D gene uncertain. Trimming took 7 bases from V and 2 from J, leaving 12 bases between them. This CDR3 contains 13 residues. CDR1 is MDHEN, CDR2 SYDVKM, per germline. Here the CDR3 DNA reads TGTGCCAGCACCACCCAAAGAACCTACGAGCAGTACTTC. Translated, it gives CASTTQRTYEQYF.

This clonotype was seen many times. The chain links TRBV20-1 to TRBJ1-2, with D maybe TRBD1 (5 bases). Per germline, CDR1 DFQATT and CDR2 SNEGSKA (reference sequence). The CDR3 spans 13 residues. The CDR3 nucleotides are TGCAATGAACGAAAGCTGGGGCTCTATGGCTACACCTTC. Translated, it gives CNERKLGLYGYTF.

This clonotype was seen ten or more times. The chain joins TRBV11-2 to TRBJ2-1; D unclear. The V end was cut by 2 bases, the J end by 0 bases, with 5 bases between. CDR1 SGHAT and CDR2 FQNNGV come from the germline V gene. This CDR3 is 14 amino acids long. The CDR3 protein is CASSLPPSYNEQFF. CDR3 coding DNA: TGTGCCAGCAGCTTACCGCCCTCCTACAATGAGCAGTTCTTC.

This clonotype has just a few counts. This sequence joins TRBV4-3 and TRBJ2-1; D might be TRBD1 or TRBD2, each matching 5 bases. The V end lost 1 base, the J end lost 2 bases, and 9 bases lay between the germline ends. The germline V gene encodes CDR1 LGHNA and CDR2 YSLEER. This CDR3 contains 15 residues. CDR3 in DNA: TGCGCCAGCAGCCAAGTCGGGGCACCCTACAATGAGCAGTTCTTC. Residues: CASSQVGAPYNEQFF.

This clonotype was seen more than once but under ten times. One end of the junction fails to match germline, which may point to a read error. The chain has TRBV5-6 and TRBJ2-3; possible D gene TRBD2, 6 bases. This CDR3 is 12 amino acids long. The V gene's germline CDR1 is SGHDT and CDR2 YYEEEE. CDR3 region: CTSSLEGDTQYF. CDR3 sequence (DNA): TGTACCAGCAGCTTGGAGGGAGATACGCAGTATTTT.